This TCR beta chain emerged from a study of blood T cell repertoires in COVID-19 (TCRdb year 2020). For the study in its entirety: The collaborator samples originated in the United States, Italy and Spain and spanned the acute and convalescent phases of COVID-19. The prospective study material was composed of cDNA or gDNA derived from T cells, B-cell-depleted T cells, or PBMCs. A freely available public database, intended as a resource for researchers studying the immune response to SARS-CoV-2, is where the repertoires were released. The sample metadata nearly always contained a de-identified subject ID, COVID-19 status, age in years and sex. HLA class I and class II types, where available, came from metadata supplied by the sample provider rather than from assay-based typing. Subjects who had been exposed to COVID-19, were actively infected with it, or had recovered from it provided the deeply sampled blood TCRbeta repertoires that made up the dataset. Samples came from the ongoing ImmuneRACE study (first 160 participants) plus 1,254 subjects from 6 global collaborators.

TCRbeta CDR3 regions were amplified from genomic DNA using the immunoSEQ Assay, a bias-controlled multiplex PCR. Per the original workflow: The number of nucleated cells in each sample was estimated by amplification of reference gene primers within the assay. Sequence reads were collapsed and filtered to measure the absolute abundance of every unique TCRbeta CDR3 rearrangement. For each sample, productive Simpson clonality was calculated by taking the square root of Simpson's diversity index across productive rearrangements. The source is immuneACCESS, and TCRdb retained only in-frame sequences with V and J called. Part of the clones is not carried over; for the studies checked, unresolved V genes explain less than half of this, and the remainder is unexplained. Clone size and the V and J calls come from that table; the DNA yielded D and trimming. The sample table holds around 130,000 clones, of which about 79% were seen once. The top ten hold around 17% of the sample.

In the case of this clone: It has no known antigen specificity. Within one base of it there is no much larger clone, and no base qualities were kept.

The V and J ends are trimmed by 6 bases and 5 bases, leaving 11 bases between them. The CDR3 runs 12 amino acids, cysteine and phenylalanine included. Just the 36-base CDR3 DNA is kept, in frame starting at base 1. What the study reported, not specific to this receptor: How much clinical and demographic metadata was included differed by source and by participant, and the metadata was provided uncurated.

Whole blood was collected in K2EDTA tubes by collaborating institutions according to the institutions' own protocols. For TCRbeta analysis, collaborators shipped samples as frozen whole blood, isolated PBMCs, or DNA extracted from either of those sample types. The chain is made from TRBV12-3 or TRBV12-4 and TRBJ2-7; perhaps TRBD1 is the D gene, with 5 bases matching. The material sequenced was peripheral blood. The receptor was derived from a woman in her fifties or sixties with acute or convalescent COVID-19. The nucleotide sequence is TGTGCCAGCAGCCAGGGTCATCACGAGCAGTACTTC. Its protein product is CASSQGHHEQYF.